What follows is one T cell receptor beta chain and its context. Its antigen is currently unknown. This sample was included in a study of shared clonotypes between healthy human individuals. Study-wide results and caveats: Among non-shared clonotypes, generation probabilities were lower than among those shared by all four donors.

V lost 10 bases and J lost 5, with 17 bases in between. This CDR3 region has 13 residues. Per germline, CDR1 ENHRY and CDR2 SYGVKD. In the authors' workflow: ImmunoSEQ gave junction-only sequences without quality scores, so filtering differed. Clones were sequenced by immunoSEQ multiplex PCR, and TCRdb holds only the in-frame ones, with some missing. D and trimming were read from the DNA, whereas the V and J calls and clone size are those reported in that table. The table shows 950,000 to 1,300,000 clones, with around 75% occurring only once. The sequenced sample was memory CD4+ T cells sorted from blood. The subset is: CD45RA-negative fraction. The source of this sequence is a young man in good health. The gene calls are TRBV10-3 and TRBJ1-1, with a tentative D call TRBD1 (6 bases). CDR3 loop: CATSTGSGTEAFF. The CDR3 DNA is TGTGCCACCTCGACAGGATCGGGGACTGAAGCTTTCTTT.